This T cell receptor (beta chain) was sequenced during a study of CD8 T cells in Susac syndrome. Note on this clonotype: Its antigen remains unknown.

This CDR3 has 15 residues. Germline assignment: CDR1 LNHDA and CDR2 SQIVND (reference sequence). The germline V and J ends were trimmed by 3 bases and 0 bases, with 6 bases remaining between them. With random hexamers, roughly 0.45 to 1 ug RNA was reverse transcribed. TCRdb redid the calling of the immunoSEQ multiplex PCR reads with MiXCR, one entry per CDR3 protein. The table shows 75,000 to 80,000 distinct CDR3 sequences, with less than 95% occurring only once. General study findings and limits: CD8+ clones in Susac expanded most in TEMRA cells and active patients.

This receptor was taken from a human donor with Susac syndrome. Source material: CD8+ T cells from PBMCs. The chain is built from TRBV19 and TRBJ2-6; D unclear. Here the CDR3 reads CASSIYFSGANVLTF. As DNA, the CDR3 is TGTGCCAGTAGTATTTACTTCTCTGGGGCCAACGTCCTGACTTTC.